The 3 T cell receptor beta chains presented below share a single source sample, sequenced in a study of cytomegalovirus exposure and HLA in healthy donors. Clones were read by immunoSEQ multiplex PCR, and TCRdb kept only the in-frame ones, dropping some. Found here are 150,000 to 200,000 clones, approximately 86% of them singletons; the top ten hold approximately 2.5%. Sequenced: PBMCs. The source is a man between 18 and 29 years old in good health and CMV-seropositive.

This sequence joins TRBV19 and TRBJ1-1; a weak D match, TRBD1 (5 bases). CDR1 LNHDA and CDR2 SQIVND come from the germline V gene (reference sequence). The V end lost 8 bases, the J end lost 5 bases, and 15 bases lay between the germline ends. This CDR3 has 13 amino acids. CDR3 protein: CASGGGGWTEAFF. The CDR3 nucleotides are TGTGCCAGTGGGGGTGGGGGGTGGACTGAAGCTTTCTTT.

V usage is TRBV5-1 and J usage is TRBJ1-2, with a weak D call TRBD1 (6 bases). The V and J ends lost 1 base and 4 bases respectively, with 14 bases between them. CDR3 length equals 15 residues. Germline lookup yields CDR1 SGHRS and CDR2 YFSETQ. DNA for the CDR3: TGCGCCAGCAGCTTGACTACAGGGATTGGCTATGGCTACACCTTC. This translates into CASSLTTGIGYGYTF.

The rearrangement joins TRBV4-1 to TRBJ2-1; 11 positions agree with TRBD2. Trimming cost V 1 base and J 4 bases; bases outside gene matches: 9. Germline values: CDR1 MGHRA, CDR2 YSYEKL. The CDR3 length is 18 residues. The CDR3 DNA sequence: TGCGCCAGCAGCCAAGCGGGGCGCCTAGCGGGAGGTTACAATGAGCAGTTCTTC. Translation gives CASSQAGRLAGGYNEQFF.